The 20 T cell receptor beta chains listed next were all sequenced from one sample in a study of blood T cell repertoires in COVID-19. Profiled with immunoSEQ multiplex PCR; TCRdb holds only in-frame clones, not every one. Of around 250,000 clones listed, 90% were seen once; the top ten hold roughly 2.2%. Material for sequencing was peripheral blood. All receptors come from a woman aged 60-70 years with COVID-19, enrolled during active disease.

This chain's CDR3 is CASSKDQGLPPASNQPQHF. DNA for the CDR3: TGTGCCAGCAGCAAAGATCAGGGGCTCCCACCCGCGTCCAATCAGCCCCAGCATTTT. The J gene is TRBJ1-5, the V gene TRBV21-1; TRBD1, the D gene given by the table, was not confirmed from the DNA. TRBV21-1 is listed as a pseudogene. There are 19 residues in the CDR3.

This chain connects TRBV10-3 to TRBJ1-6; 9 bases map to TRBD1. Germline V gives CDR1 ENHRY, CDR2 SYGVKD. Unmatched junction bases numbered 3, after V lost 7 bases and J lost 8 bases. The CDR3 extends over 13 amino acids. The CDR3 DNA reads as TGTGCCATCAAGGGACAGGGAGATTCACCCCTCCACTTT. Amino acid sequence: CAIKGQGDSPLHF.

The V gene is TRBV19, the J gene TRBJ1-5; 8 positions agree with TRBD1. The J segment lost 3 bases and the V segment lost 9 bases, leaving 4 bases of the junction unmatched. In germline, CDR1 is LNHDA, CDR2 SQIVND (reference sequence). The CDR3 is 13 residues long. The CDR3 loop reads CASGQGANQPQHF. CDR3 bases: TGTGCCAGCGGACAGGGCGCCAATCAGCCCCAGCATTTT.

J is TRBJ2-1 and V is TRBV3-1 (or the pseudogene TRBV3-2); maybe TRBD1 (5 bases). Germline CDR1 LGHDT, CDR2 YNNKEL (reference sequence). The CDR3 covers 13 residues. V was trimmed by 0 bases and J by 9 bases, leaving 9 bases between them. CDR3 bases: TGTGCCAGCAGCCAAGATAGGGGTGTTGAGCAGTTCTTC. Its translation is CASSQDRGVEQFF.

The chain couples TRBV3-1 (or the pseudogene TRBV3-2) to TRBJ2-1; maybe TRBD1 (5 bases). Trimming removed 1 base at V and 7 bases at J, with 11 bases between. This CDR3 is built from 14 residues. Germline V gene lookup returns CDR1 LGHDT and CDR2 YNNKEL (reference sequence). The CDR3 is CASSQVPQGNEQFF. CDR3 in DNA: TGTGCCAGCAGCCAAGTCCCCCAGGGAAATGAGCAGTTCTTC.

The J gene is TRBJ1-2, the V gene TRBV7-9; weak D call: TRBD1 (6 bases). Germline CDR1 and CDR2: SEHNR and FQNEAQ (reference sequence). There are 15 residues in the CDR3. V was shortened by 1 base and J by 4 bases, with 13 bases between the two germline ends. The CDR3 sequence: CASSLGTDGIYGYTF. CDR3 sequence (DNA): TGTGCCAGCAGCTTAGGGACAGACGGCATCTATGGCTACACCTTC.

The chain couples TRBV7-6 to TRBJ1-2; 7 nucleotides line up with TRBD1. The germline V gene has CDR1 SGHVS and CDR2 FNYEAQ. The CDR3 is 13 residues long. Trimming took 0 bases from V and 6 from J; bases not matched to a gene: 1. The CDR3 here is CASSLAGQDGYTF. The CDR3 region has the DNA TGTGCCAGCAGCTTAGCCGGACAGGATGGCTACACCTTC.

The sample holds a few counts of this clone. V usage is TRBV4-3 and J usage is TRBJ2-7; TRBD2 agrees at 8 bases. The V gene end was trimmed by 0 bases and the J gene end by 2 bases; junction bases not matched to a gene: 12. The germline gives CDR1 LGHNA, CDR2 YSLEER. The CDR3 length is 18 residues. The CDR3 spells CASSQDMPRGVYTYEQYF. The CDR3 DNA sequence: TGCGCCAGCAGCCAAGATATGCCGCGGGGGGTATATACCTACGAGCAGTACTTC.

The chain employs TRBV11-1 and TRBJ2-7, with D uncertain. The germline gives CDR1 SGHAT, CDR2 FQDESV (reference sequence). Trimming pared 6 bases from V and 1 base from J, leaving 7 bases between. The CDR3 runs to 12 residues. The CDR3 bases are TGTGCCAGCAGTCGGGTGTCCTACGAGCAGTACTTC. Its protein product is CASSRVSYEQYF.

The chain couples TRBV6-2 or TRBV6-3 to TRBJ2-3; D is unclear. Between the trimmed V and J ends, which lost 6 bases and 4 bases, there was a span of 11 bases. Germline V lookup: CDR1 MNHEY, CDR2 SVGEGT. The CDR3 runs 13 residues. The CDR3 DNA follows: TGTGCCAGCAGCCCATCGAGTGCAGATACGCAGTATTTT. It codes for CASSPSSADTQYF.

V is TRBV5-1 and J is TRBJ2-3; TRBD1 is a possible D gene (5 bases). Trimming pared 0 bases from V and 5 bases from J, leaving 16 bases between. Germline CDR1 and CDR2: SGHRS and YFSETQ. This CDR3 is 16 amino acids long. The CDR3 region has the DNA TGCGCCAGCAGCTTGGAGGGAACTCTTAGGGGAGATACGCAGTATTTT. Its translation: CASSLEGTLRGDTQYF.

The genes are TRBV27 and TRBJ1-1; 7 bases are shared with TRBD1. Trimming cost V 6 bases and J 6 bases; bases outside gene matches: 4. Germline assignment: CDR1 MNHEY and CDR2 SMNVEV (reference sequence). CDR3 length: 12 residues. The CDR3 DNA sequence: TGTGCCAGCAGCGGGACAGCTCCTGAAGCTTTCTTT. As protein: CASSGTAPEAFF.

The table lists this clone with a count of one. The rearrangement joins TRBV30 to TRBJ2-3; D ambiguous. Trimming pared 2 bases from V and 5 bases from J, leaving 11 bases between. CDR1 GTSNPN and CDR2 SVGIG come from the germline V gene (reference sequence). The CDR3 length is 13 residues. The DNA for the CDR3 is TGTGCCTGGAGTAAAGGAGCCAGAGATACGCAGTATTTT. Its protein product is CAWSKGARDTQYF.

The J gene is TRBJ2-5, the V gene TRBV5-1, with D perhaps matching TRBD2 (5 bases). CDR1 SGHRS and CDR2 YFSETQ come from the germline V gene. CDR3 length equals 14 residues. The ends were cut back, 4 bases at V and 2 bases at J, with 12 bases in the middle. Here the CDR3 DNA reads TGCGCCAGCAGCCCTATCGGGAATCAAGAGACCCAGTACTTC. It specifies CASSPIGNQETQYF.

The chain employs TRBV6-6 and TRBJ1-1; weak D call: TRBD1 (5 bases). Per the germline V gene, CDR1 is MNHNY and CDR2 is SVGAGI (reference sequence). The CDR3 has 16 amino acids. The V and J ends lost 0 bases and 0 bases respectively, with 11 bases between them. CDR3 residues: CASSYSNPGVNTEAFF. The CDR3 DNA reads TGTGCCAGCAGTTACTCGAATCCGGGGGTGAACACTGAAGCTTTCTTT.

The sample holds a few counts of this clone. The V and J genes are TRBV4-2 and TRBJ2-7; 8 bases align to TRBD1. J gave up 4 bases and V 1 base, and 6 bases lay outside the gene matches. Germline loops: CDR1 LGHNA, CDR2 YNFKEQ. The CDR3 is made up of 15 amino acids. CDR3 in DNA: TGTGCCAGCAGCCAAGGAGACAGGGGTGAGTACGAGCAGTACTTC. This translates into CASSQGDRGEYEQYF.

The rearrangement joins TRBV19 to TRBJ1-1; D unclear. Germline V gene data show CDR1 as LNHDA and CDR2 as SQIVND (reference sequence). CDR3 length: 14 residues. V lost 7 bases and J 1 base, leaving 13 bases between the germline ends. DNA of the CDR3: TGTGCCAGTATGATTCAGAATTCGAACACTGAAGCTTTCTTT. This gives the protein CASMIQNSNTEAFF.

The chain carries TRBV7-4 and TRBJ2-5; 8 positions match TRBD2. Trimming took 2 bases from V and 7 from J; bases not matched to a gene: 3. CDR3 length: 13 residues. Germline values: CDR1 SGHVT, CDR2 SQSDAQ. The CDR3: CASSLLAGGTQYF. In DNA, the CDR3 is TGTGCCAGCAGCTTACTGGCGGGGGGGACCCAGTACTTC.

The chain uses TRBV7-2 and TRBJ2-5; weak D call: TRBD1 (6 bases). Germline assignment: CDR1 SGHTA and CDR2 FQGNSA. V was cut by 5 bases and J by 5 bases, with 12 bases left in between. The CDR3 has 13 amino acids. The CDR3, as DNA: TGTGCCAGCAGCATCTACAGGGAGGAGACCCAGTACTTC. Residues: CASSIYREETQYF.

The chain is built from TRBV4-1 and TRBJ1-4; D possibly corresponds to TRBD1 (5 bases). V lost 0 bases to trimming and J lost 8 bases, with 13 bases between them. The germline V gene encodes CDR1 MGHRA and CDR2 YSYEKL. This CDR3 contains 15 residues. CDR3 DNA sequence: TGCGCCAGCAGCCAAGAAGGCAGGGTGGAAGAAAAACTGTTTTTT. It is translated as CASSQEGRVEEKLFF.